This TCR beta chain stems from a study of cytotoxic CD8 clonotypes in ibrutinib-treated CLL. The CDR3 is 17 residues long. The V gene end was trimmed by 3 bases and the J gene end by 4 bases; junction bases not matched to a gene: 12. Per the germline V gene, CDR1 is MGHRA and CDR2 is YSYEKL. Sequencing was performed with immunoSEQ multiplex PCR; in TCRdb, only in-frame clones are kept and a portion is missing. Here the sample spans under 200,000 clones, approximately 77% being singletons. The chain combines TRBV4-1 with TRBJ2-3; 8 bases map to TRBD2. This clonotype was sampled from a human donor with chronic lymphocytic leukemia. The sample here was PBMCs, taken after 12 months of ibrutinib treatment. This CDR3 is CASSQIGGAGIADTQYF. In DNA, the CDR3 is TGCGCCAGCAGCCAGATCGGGGGGGCCGGGATAGCAGATACGCAGTATTTT.